These 17 T cell receptor beta chains were all obtained from the same sample, sequenced in a study of control samples from healthy donors and cancer patients. This table comes from immunoSEQ multiplex PCR, and its TCRdb copy is limited to in-frame clones, with some not included. The sample has some 130,000 clones; just under 95% are singletons. Sequenced sample: blood. The receptors derive from a man younger than 45 in good health.

V is TRBV5-4 and J is TRBJ1-4, with D maybe TRBD1 (5 bases). The CDR3 length is 13 residues. Germline assignment: CDR1 SGHNT and CDR2 YYREEE (reference sequence). Between the trimmed V and J ends, which lost 4 bases and 8 bases, there was a span of 12 bases. The CDR3 sequence is CASSGRGGEKLFF. Written as DNA, the CDR3 is TGTGCCAGCAGCGGAAGGGGTGGGGAAAAACTGTTTTTT.

This chain uses TRBV19 with TRBJ2-6; the D call may be TRBD1 or TRBD2 (5 bases each). This CDR3 is 15 amino acids long. The V gene's germline CDR1 is LNHDA and CDR2 SQIVND (reference sequence). Trimming pared 5 bases from V and 4 bases from J, leaving 12 bases between. The CDR3 region has the DNA TGTGCCAGTAGTCGGGGCAATAGGGGGGCCAACGTCCTGACTTTC. Translating it yields CASSRGNRGANVLTF. Full variable domain (outside the CDR3, taken from reference TRBV19 and TRBJ2-6): DGGITQSPKYLFRKEGQNVTLSCEQNLNHDAMYWYRQDPGQGLRLIYYSQIVNDFQKGDIAEGYSVSREKKESFPLTVTSAQKNPTAFYLCASSRGNRGANVLTFGAGSRLTVL.

This clone was recorded only once. One junction end disagrees with the germline gene, perhaps due to a read error. This chain uses TRBV5-1 with TRBJ2-5; 7 nucleotides line up with TRBD2. CDR1 is SGHRS and CDR2 is YFSETQ in the germline V gene. CDR3 length: 13 amino acids. The CDR3, as DNA: TGCGCGAGCAGCGGGGACCCACAAGAGACCCAGTACTTC. Translated, it gives CASSGDPQETQYF.

The chain employs TRBV5-1 and TRBJ1-2, with D unresolved. The germline V gene has CDR1 SGHRS and CDR2 YFSETQ. V gave up 2 bases and J gave up 2 bases, with 4 bases separating them. The CDR3 spans 12 residues. CDR3 protein: CASSFQNYGYTF. The CDR3 DNA sequence: TGCGCCAGCAGCTTCCAAAACTATGGCTACACCTTC.

The chain carries TRBV14 and TRBJ1-6; D not certain. Germline lookup yields CDR1 SGHDN and CDR2 FVKESK. The CDR3 covers 16 residues. The V end lost 1 base, the J end lost 4 bases, and 11 bases lay between the germline ends. CDR3 sequence (DNA): TGTGCCAGCAGCCAAGTAGGAGGGTCGTATAATTCACCCCTCCACTTT. Translated, it gives CASSQVGGSYNSPLHF.

The chain combines TRBV4-1 with TRBJ1-1; D gene uncertain. This CDR3 has 17 residues. The V gene's germline CDR1 is MGHRA and CDR2 YSYEKL. Trimming took off 0 bases at V and 5 bases at J, with 19 bases between the two ends. CDR3 DNA: TGCGCCAGCAGCCAAGATTACGCTATAAATGGTGGGACTGAAGCTTTCTTT. Translation: CASSQDYAINGGTEAFF.

This sequence joins TRBV9 and TRBJ2-1, with a weak D call TRBD1 (6 bases). V lost 0 bases to trimming and J lost 6 bases, with 13 bases between them. The CDR3 covers 15 residues. Germline V CDR1 and CDR2: SGDLS, YYNGEE. The CDR3 here is CASSVDWGLGNEQFF. CDR3 coding DNA: TGTGCCAGCAGCGTAGATTGGGGGCTGGGCAATGAGCAGTTCTTC.

The chain joins TRBV10-2 to TRBJ2-7; the D call may be TRBD1 or TRBD2 (5 bases each). Germline CDR1 and CDR2: WSHSY and SAAADI. V lost 6 bases, J lost 2 bases, and 14 bases lay in between. The CDR3 length is 14 residues. The chain's CDR3 is CASRGEWSTYEQYF. The CDR3 DNA reads as TGCGCCAGCAGGGGGGAATGGAGTACCTACGAGCAGTACTTC.

V is TRBV7-9 and J is TRBJ1-3, with no clear D. The V end was cut by 2 bases, the J end by 0 bases, with 11 bases between. This CDR3 region has 16 residues. Germline CDR1 and CDR2: SEHNR and FQNEAQ (reference sequence). CDR3 region: CASSLSAVYSGNTIYF. The CDR3 bases are TGTGCCAGCAGCTTATCGGCAGTCTACTCTGGAAACACCATATATTTT.

This chain's CDR3 is CASSLSRGLVGKETQYF. CDR3 bases: TGTGCCAGCAGTTTATCCCGGGGGCTGGTGGGAAAAGAGACCCAGTACTTC. The chain combines TRBV28 with TRBJ2-5, with D perhaps given as TRBD1 or TRBD2 (6 bases each). From germline, CDR1 is MDHEN and CDR2 SYDVKM. The ends were cut back, 1 base at V and 3 bases at J, with 18 bases in the middle. This CDR3 contains 17 residues.

This chain connects TRBV19 to TRBJ1-1; D is perhaps TRBD1 (6 bases). CDR3 length: 15 amino acids. V was trimmed by 3 bases and J by 4 bases, leaving 15 bases between them. Germline loops: CDR1 LNHDA, CDR2 SQIVND (reference sequence). CDR3 nucleotide sequence: TGTGCCAGTAGTATGGGGACACTGGGGGCCACTGAAGCTTTCTTT. Translation: CASSMGTLGATEAFF.

This rearrangement joins TRBV19 to TRBJ1-3; D is unclear. The V and J ends lost 6 bases and 3 bases respectively, with 9 bases between them. The length of the CDR3 is 13 residues. Germline V gene sequence: CDR1 LNHDA, CDR2 SQIVND (reference sequence). In DNA, the CDR3 is TGTGCCAGTAGCGTTATGGATGGAAACACCATATATTTT. It yields the protein CASSVMDGNTIYF.

The rearrangement uses TRBV7-2 and TRBJ2-7; D is unresolved. The length of the CDR3 is 11 residues. Germline lookup yields CDR1 SGHTA and CDR2 FQGNSA. Trimming cost V 5 bases and J 3 bases, with 5 bases left between them. Here the CDR3 reads CASSLNYEQYF. The CDR3 DNA reads TGTGCCAGCAGCCTGAACTACGAGCAGTACTTC.

This clone was found once. This sequence joins TRBV19 and TRBJ2-2, with 9 bases matching TRBD1. Per the germline V gene, CDR1 is LNHDA and CDR2 is SQIVND (reference sequence). CDR3 length: 13 residues. Trimming removed 6 bases from V and 5 bases from J; junction bases left unmatched: 1. Written as DNA, the CDR3 is TGTGCCAGTAGGGACAGGGGAACCGGGGAGCTGTTTTTT. This encodes CASRDRGTGELFF.

This clone has just one count. The chain has TRBV6-6 and TRBJ1-4; D ambiguous. The CDR3 extends over 16 amino acids. Germline loops: CDR1 MNHNY, CDR2 SVGAGI (reference sequence). V lost 2 bases, J lost 0 bases, and 10 bases lay in between. CDR3 loop: CASSYGVGATNEKLFF. CDR3 coding DNA: TGTGCCAGCAGTTACGGGGTCGGAGCAACTAATGAAAAACTGTTTTTT.

The rearrangement joins TRBV28 to TRBJ1-5; 7 bases agree with TRBD1. There are 15 residues in the CDR3. The trim removed 8 bases at V and 6 bases at J, leaving 13 bases unmatched. Germline loops: CDR1 MDHEN, CDR2 SYDVKM. CDR3 DNA sequence: TGTGCCAGCGGGCCCCTGCGACAGGGAGGTCAGCCCCAGCATTTT. Protein sequence: CASGPLRQGGQPQHF.

The rearrangement links TRBV28 to TRBJ1-2; 7 bases are a match to TRBD1. Looked up from germline, CDR1 is MDHEN and CDR2 is SYDVKM. The CDR3 length is 12 residues. The V and J ends lost 3 bases and 12 bases, in that order; junction bases with no gene match: 7. As DNA, the CDR3 is TGTGCCAGCAGTTTTGGGTTAACAGGGGACACCTTC. Protein sequence: CASSFGLTGDTF.